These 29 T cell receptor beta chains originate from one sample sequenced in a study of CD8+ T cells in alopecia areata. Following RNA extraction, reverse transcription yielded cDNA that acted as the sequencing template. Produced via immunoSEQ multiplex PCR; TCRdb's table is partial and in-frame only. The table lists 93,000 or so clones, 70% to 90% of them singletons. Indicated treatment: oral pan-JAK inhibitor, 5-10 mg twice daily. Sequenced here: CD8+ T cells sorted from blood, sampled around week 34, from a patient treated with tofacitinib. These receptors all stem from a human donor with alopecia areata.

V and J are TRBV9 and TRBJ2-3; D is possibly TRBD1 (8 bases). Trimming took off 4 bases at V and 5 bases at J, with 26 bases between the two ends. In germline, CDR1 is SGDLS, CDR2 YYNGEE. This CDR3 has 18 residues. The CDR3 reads CASSLRGRLADAIDTQYF. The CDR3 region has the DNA TGTGCCAGCAGCCTCAGGGGGCGTCTAGCGGATGCTATAGATACGCAGTATTTT.

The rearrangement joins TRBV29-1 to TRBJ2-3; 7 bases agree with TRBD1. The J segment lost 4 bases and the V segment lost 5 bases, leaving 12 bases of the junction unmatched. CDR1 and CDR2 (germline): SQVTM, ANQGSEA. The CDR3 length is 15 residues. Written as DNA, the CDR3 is TGCAGCGTTCCGTACAATTCACAGGGGCCAGATACGCAGTATTTT. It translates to CSVPYNSQGPDTQYF.

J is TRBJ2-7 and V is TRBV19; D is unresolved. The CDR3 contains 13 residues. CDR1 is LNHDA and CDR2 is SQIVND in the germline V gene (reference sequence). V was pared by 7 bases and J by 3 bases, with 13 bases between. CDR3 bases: TGTGCCAGTAAGCATACGATGGACTACGAGCAGTACTTC. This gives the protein CASKHTMDYEQYF.

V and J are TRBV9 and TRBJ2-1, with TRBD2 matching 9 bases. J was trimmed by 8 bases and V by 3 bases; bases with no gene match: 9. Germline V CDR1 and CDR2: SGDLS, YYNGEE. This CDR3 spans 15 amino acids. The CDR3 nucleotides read TGTGCCAGCAGCGGCGGGGGTAGCGGGAGCCATGAGCAGTTCTTC. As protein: CASSGGGSGSHEQFF.

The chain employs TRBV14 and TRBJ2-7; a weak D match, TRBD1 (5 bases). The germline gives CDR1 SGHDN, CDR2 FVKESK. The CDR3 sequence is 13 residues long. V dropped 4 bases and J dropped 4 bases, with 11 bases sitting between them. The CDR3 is CASSPRTSYEQYF. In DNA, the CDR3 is TGTGCCAGCAGCCCCCGGACATCATACGAGCAGTACTTC.

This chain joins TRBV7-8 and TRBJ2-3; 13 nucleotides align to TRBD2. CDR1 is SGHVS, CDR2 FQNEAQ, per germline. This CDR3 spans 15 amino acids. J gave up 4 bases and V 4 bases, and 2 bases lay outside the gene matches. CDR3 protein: CASSSGLAGSDTQYF. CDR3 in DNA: TGTGCCAGCAGCTCGGGACTAGCGGGGTCAGATACGCAGTATTTT. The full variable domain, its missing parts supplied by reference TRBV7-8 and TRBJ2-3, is GAGVSQSPRYKVAKRGQDVALRCDPISGHVSLFWYQQALGQGPEFLTYFQNEAQLDKSGLPSDRFFAERPEGSVSTLKIQRTQQEDSAVYLCASSSGLAGSDTQYFGPGTRLTVL.

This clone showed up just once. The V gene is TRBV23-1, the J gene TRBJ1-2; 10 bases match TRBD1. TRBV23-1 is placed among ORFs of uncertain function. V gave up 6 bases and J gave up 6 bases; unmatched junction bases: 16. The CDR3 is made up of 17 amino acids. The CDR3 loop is CASRLGTGEDKANGYTF. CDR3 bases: TGCGCCAGCAGACTCGGGACAGGGGAAGATAAAGCGAATGGCTACACCTTC.

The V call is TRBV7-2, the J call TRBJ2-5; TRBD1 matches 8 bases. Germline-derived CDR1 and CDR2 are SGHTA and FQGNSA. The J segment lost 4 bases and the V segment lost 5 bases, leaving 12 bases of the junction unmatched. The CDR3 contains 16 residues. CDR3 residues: CASSSGPYRGSETQYF. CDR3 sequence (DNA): TGTGCCAGCAGCAGCGGCCCTTACAGGGGGTCAGAGACCCAGTACTTC.

CDR3 residues: CAISDENREYEQYF. The DNA of the CDR3 is TGTGCCATCAGTGACGAAAACAGGGAATACGAGCAGTACTTC. The chain has TRBV10-3 and TRBJ2-7, with TRBD1 as a possible D gene (6 bases). Germline-derived CDR1 and CDR2 are ENHRY and SYGVKD. The CDR3 has 14 residues. The V end lost 3 bases, the J end lost 4 bases, and 13 bases lay between the germline ends.

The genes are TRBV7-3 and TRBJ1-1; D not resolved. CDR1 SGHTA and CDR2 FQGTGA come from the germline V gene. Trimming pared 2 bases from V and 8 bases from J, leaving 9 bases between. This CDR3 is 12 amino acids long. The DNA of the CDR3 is TGTGCCAGCAGCTTAGGAGGCTCAGAAGCTTTCTTT. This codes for CASSLGGSEAFF.

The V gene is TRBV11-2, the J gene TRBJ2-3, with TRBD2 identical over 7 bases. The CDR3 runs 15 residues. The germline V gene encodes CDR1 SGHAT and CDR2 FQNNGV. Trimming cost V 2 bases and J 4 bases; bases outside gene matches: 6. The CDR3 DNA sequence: TGTGCCAGCAGCTTACGTGGGAGGGCCTCAGATACGCAGTATTTT. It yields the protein CASSLRGRASDTQYF.

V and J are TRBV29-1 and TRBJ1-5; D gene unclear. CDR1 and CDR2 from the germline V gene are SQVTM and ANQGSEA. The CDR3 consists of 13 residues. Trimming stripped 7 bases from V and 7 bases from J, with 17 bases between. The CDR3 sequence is CSALTGDEQPQHF. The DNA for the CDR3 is TGCAGCGCCTTGACGGGAGACGAGCAGCCCCAGCATTTT.

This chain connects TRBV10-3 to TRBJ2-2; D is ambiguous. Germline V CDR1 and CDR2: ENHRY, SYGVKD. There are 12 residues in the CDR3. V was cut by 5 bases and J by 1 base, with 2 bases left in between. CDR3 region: CAISLNTGELFF. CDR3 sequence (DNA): TGTGCCATCAGTCTGAACACCGGGGAGCTGTTTTTT.

CDR3 DNA: TGCACCAGCAGCTCTCCCCCCCCTGGCGGGAGGAGGAATGAGCAGTTCTTC. It is translated as CTSSSPPPGGRRNEQFF. The rearrangement joins TRBV1 to TRBJ2-1; the DNA was not compared with TRBD2, the D call given in the table. TRBV1 constitutes a pseudogene. The CDR3 runs to 17 residues.

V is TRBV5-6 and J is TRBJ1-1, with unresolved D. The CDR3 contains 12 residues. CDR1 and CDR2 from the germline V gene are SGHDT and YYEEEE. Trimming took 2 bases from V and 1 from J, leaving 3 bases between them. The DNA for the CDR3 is TGTGCCAGCAGCTTCACGAACACTGAAGCTTTCTTT. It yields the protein CASSFTNTEAFF.

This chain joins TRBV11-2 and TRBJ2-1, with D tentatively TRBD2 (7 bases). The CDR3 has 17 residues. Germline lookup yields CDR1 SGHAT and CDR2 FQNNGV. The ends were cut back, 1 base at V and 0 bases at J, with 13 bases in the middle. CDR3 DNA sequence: TGTGCCAGCAGCTTAGGACGGGGGGCGAGCTCCTACAATGAGCAGTTCTTC. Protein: CASSLGRGASSYNEQFF.

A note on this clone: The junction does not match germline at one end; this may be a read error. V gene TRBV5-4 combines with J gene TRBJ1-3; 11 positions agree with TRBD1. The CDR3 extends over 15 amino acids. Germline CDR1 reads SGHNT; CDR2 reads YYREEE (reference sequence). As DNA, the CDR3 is TGTGCCAGCAGTTTGGACAGGGGGCTTGGAAACACCATATATTTT. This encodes CASSLDRGLGNTIYF.

CDR3 nucleotides: TGTGCCAGCAGTTCGGTGACAGGGTTCTACGAGCAGTACTTC. Protein product: CASSSVTGFYEQYF. The chain has TRBV27 and TRBJ2-5; TRBD1 matches 7 bases. The J call is doubtful: the DNA matches TRBJ2-7 better. Per germline, CDR1 MNHEY and CDR2 SMNVEV (reference sequence). The CDR3 runs 14 residues.

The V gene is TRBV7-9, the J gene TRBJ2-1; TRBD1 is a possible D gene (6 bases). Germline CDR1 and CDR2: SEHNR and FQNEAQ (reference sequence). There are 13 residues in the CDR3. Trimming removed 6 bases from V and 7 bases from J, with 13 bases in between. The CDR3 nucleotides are TGTGCCAGCAGTTGGACAGCATTAAATGAGCAGTTCTTC. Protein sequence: CASSWTALNEQFF.

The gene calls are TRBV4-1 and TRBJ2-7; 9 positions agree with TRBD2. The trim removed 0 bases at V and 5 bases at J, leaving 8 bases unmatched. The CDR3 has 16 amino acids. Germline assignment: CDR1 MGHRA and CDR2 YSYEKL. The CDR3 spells CASSQDPAGGRDEQYF. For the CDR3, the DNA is TGCGCCAGCAGCCAAGACCCAGCGGGAGGCCGGGACGAGCAGTACTTC.

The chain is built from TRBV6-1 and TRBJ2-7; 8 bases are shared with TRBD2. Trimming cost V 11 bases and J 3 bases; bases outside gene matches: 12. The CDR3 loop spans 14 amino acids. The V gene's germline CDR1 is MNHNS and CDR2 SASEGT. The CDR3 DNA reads TGTGCCGGCAAACTAGCGGAGGACCACTACGAGCAGTACTTC. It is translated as CAGKLAEDHYEQYF.

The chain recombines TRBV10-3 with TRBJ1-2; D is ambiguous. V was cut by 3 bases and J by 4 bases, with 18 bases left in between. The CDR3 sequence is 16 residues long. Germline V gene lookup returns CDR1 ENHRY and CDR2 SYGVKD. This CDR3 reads CAISEAVSNPLYGYTF. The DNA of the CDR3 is TGTGCCATCAGTGAAGCCGTGTCGAACCCCCTCTATGGCTACACCTTC.

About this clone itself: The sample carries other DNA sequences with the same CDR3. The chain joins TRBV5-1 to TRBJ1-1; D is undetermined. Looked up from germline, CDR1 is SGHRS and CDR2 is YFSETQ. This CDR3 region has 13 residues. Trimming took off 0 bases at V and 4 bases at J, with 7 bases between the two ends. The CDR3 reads CASSLALGTEAFF. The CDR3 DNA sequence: TGCGCCAGCAGCTTGGCCCTAGGCACTGAAGCTTTCTTT.

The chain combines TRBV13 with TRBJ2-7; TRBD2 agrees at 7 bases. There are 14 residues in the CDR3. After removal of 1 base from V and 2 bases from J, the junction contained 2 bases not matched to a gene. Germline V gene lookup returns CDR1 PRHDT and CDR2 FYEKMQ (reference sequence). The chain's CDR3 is CASSLAGGTYEQYF. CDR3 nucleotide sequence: TGTGCCAGCAGCTTAGCGGGAGGAACCTACGAGCAGTACTTC.

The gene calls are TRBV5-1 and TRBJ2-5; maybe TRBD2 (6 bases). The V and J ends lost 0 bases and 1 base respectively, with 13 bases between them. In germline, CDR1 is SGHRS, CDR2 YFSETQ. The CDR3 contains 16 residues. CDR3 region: CASSLGLGYFQETQYF. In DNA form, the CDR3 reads TGCGCCAGCAGCTTGGGACTAGGCTACTTCCAAGAGACCCAGTACTTC.

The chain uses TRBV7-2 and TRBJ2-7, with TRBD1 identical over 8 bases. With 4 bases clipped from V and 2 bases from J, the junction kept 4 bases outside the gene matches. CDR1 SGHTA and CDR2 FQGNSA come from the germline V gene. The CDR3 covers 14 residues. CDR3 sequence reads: CASSWGTGTYEQYF. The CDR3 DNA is TGTGCCAGCAGCTGGGGGACAGGAACCTACGAGCAGTACTTC.

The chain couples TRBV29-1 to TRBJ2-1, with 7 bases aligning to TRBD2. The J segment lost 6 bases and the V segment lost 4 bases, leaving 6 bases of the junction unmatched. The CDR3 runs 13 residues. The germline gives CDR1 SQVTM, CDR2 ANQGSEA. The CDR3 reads CSVGKTSSNEQFF. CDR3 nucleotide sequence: TGCAGCGTTGGAAAGACTAGCAGCAATGAGCAGTTCTTC.

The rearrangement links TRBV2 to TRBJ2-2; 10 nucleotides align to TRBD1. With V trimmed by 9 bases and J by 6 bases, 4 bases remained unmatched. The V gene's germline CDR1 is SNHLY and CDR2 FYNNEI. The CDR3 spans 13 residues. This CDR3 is CASDRGRAGELFF. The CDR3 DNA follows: TGTGCCAGTGACAGGGGGCGCGCCGGGGAGCTGTTTTTT.

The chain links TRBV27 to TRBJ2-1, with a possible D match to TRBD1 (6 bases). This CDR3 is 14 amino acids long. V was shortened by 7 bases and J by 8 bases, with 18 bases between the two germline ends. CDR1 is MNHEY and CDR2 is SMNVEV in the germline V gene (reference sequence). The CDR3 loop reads CASTPGGPGHEQFF. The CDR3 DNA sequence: TGTGCCAGCACGCCTGGGGGCCCAGGCCATGAGCAGTTCTTC.